This entry is about one T cell receptor (beta chain). The sample belongs to a study of blood T cell repertoires in COVID-19. The assay was immunoSEQ multiplex PCR, and TCRdb's table has in-frame clones only and misses some. The sample carries over 200,000 clones, around 87% recorded once. Germline-derived CDR1 and CDR2 are MNHEY and SVGAGI. The CDR3 runs to 15 residues. Trimming cost V 10 bases and J 4 bases; bases outside gene matches: 13. The receptor's source is a woman aged 45-65 years with acute or convalescent COVID-19. V and J are TRBV6-5 and TRBJ1-5; 7 nucleotides line up with TRBD1. Material for sequencing was peripheral blood. The CDR3 is CATSRDRSFNQPQHF. CDR3 sequence (DNA): TGTGCCACCTCCCGGGACAGAAGCTTTAATCAGCCCCAGCATTTT.